The sample holds one count of the clone carrying this T cell receptor (beta chain). V lost 10 bases, J lost 4 bases, and 15 bases lay in between. This CDR3 has 13 amino acids. Germline V gene lookup returns CDR1 SGHTA and CDR2 FQGNSA. These data belong to a study of shared clonotypes between healthy human individuals. Naive CD8 cells were CD45RO-negative, positively selected for CCR7, excluding terminally differentiated effector memory CD45RA+ cells. Assay used: immunoSEQ multiplex PCR; TCRdb lists only in-frame clones, some missing. The sample holds 760,000 or so clones, about 96% seen once. This clonotype was obtained from a young man in good health. The material sequenced was naive CD8+ T cells sorted from blood. This chain joins TRBV7-2 and TRBJ2-3; D is unresolved. CDR3 sequence reads: CAISTLPADTQYF. Here the CDR3 DNA reads TGTGCCATTTCGACGCTCCCCGCAGATACGCAGTATTTT.